One sample yielded the 2 T cell receptor beta chains listed below, sequenced in a study of shared clonotypes between healthy human individuals. Profiled with immunoSEQ multiplex PCR; TCRdb holds only in-frame clones, not every one. The table has some 1 million clones, 70% to 80% seen once. Input material: memory CD4+ T cells sorted from blood. Indicated subset: CD45RA-negative fraction. These TCRs come from a man younger than 35 in good health.

This chain uses TRBV30 with TRBJ2-5; 14 positions agree with TRBD2. The CDR3 contains 17 residues. The V gene's germline CDR1 is GTSNPN and CDR2 SVGIG (reference sequence). The junction had 11 bases not matched to a gene; V was cut back by 3 bases and J by 5 bases. The CDR3 DNA is TGTGCCTGGAGCTTTGGACTAGCGGGAGGATTAGGGGAGACCCAGTACTTC. Protein: CAWSFGLAGGLGETQYF.

The chain uses TRBV11-2 and TRBJ2-1, with 7 bases matching TRBD1. The CDR3 consists of 15 residues. Unmatched junction bases numbered 12, after V lost 5 bases and J lost 8 bases. Germline V gene lookup returns CDR1 SGHAT and CDR2 FQNNGV. The CDR3 here is CASSIRQGSGDEQFF. In DNA form, the CDR3 reads TGTGCCAGCAGCATACGACAGGGATCCGGCGATGAGCAGTTCTTC. Filled out from reference TRBV11-2 and TRBJ2-1, the complete variable domain reads EAGVAQSPRYKIIEKRQSVAFWCNPISGHATLYWYQQILGQGPKLLIQFQNNGVVDDSQLPKDRFSAERLKGVDSTLKIQPAKLEDSAVYLCASSIRQGSGDEQFFGPGTRLTVL.